These T cell receptor beta chains were read from a single sample in a study of cytomegalovirus exposure and HLA in healthy donors. TCRdb's table, derived via immunoSEQ multiplex PCR, lists solely in-frame clones and lacks some. The sample contains about 170,000 clones, about 85% of which appear only once. Sequenced sample: PBMCs. These TCRs come from a man aged 18 to 29 in good health and CMV-seropositive. The CDR3 runs from the conserved cysteine through the conserved F or W. A D gene is named only where the DNA matches it firmly. The size of a clone is reported for some rows only, either as once, few or many, or as a class for expanded clones.

d_call clone_size j_call v_call cdr3_nt cdr3_aa
- - TRBJ2-5 TRBV7-9 TGTGCCAGCAGCTTATCCATGGGGCGAGAGACCCAGTACTTC CASSLSMGRETQYF
- - TRBJ2-3 TRBV5-4 TGTGCCAGCAGTGGCGGTGACCGCACAGATACGCAGTATTTT CASSGGDRTDTQYF
- - TRBJ2-7 TRBV6-6 TGTGCCAGCAGTTACTCGGACTCCTACTCCTACGAGCAGTACTTC CASSYSDSYSYEQYF
TRBD2 once TRBJ2-3 TRBV5-1 TGCGCCAGCAGCTTGGTGCCCCACCCTAGCGGGGGGGCGATAGATACGCAGTATTTT CASSLVPHPSGGAIDTQYF
- - TRBJ1-1 TRBV6-6 TGTGCCAGCAGAGACGGGAGCATGAACACTGAAGCTTTCTTT CASRDGSMNTEAFF
TRBD2 medium-sized TRBJ2-7 TRBV11-3 TGTGCCAGCAGCTTAGTCCCTAGCGGTGTCGAGCAGTACTTC CASSLVPSGVEQYF
- - TRBJ1-2 TRBV25-1 TGTGCCAGCAGTGACACGACAGTCTCAAACTATGGCTACACCTTC CASSDTTVSNYGYTF
- once TRBJ2-3 TRBV7-8 TGTGCCAGCACCCTTAGCGGAGCTAGCACAGATACGCAGTATTTT CASTLSGASTDTQYF
- - TRBJ1-1 TRBV6-5 TGTGCCAGCAGTTACTCGATCGTAGACATGAACACTGAAGCTTTCTTT CASSYSIVDMNTEAFF
- - TRBJ2-7 TRBV4-3 TGCGCCAGCAGCCAGGACCAGACAGCGATCTACGAGCAGTACTTC CASSQDQTAIYEQYF
- few TRBJ2-2 TRBV6-5 TGTGCCAGCAGTTACTCTGCGGGGTTCGCCGGGGAGCTGTTTTTT CASSYSAGFAGELFF
- once TRBJ2-7 TRBV19 TGTGCCAGTAGTGCGGGCCCCGCCTCCTACGAGCAGTACTTC CASSAGPASYEQYF
TRBD1 - TRBJ1-1 TRBV27 TGTGCCAGCAGTTCGGGGACAGTGAACACTGAAGCTTTCTTT CASSSGTVNTEAFF
- few TRBJ1-1 TRBV9 TGTGCCAGCAGCGTAGGAGAGAGCACTGAAGCTTTCTTT CASSVGESTEAFF
- - TRBJ2-3 TRBV30 TGTGCCTGGAGTGCCGAATGTAGGGGGGGAACAGATACGCAGTATTTT CAWSAECRGGTDTQYF
- - TRBJ1-6 TRBV6-6 TGTGCCAGCACCCTAACTAATTATAATTCACCCCTCCACTTT CASTLTNYNSPLHF
- - TRBJ1-2 TRBV6-5 TGTGCCAGCAGTCTAGAGTTGGGTGTCTACACCTTC CASSLELGVYTF